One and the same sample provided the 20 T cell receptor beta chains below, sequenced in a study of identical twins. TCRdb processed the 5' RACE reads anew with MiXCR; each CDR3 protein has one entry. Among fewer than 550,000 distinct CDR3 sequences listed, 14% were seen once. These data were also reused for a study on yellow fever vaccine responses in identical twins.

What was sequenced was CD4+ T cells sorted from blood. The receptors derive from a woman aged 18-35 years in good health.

CDR3 coding DNA: TGTGCCAGCAGAACCCTAGCGGGAGGCACAGATACGCAGTATTTT. It codes for CASRTLAGGTDTQYF. The V call is TRBV2, the J call TRBJ2-3; 10 bases fit TRBD2. Germline assignment: CDR1 SNHLY and CDR2 FYNNEI. The CDR3 is 15 residues long. V lost 6 bases to trimming and J lost 1 base; unmatched junction nucleotides: 4.

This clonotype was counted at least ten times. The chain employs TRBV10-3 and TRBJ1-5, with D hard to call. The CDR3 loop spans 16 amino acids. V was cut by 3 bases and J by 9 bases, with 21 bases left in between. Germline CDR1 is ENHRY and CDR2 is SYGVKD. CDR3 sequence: CAISEQGSIFPGPQHF. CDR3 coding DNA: TGTGCCATCAGTGAACAAGGGAGCATATTTCCCGGGCCCCAGCATTTT.

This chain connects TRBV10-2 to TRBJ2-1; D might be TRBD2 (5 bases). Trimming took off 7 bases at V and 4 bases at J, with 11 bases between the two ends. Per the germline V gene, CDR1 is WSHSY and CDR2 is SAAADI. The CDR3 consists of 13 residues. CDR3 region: CASKKRIYNEQFF. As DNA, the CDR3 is TGCGCCAGCAAGAAGCGGATTTACAATGAGCAGTTCTTC.

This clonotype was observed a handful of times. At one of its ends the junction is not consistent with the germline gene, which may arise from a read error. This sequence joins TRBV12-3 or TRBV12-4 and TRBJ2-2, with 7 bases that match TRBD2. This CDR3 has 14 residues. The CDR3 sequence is CASSLGGNAGELFF. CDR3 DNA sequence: TGTGCCAGCAGTTTGGGGGGGAACGCCGGGGAGCTGTTTTTT.

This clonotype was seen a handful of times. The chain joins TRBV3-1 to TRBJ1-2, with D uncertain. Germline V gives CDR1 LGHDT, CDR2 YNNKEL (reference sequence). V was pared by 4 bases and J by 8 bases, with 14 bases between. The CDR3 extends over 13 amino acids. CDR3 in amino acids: CASSRRAGHGYTF. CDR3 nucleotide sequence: TGTGCCAGCAGCCGGAGGGCAGGCCACGGCTACACCTTC.

The CDR3 spells CASSLVSGPGYEQYF. The CDR3 nucleotides are TGCGCCAGCAGCTTGGTGTCGGGCCCCGGCTACGAGCAGTACTTC. V usage is TRBV5-1 and J usage is TRBJ2-7; no clear D gene. CDR3 length equals 15 residues. Germline V CDR1 and CDR2: SGHRS, YFSETQ. The V end was cut by 0 bases, the J end by 3 bases, with 13 bases between.

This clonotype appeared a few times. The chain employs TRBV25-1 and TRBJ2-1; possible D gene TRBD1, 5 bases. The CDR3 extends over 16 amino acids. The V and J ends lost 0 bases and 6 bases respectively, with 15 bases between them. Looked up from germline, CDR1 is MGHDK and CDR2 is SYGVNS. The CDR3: CASSEYGQGKSNEQFF. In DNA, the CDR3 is TGTGCCAGCAGTGAATATGGGCAGGGAAAGAGCAATGAGCAGTTCTTC.

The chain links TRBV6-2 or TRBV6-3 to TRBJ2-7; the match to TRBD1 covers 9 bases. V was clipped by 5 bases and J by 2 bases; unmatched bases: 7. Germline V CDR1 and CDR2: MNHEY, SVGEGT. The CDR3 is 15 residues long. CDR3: CASSTRTGAPYEQYF. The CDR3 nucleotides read TGTGCCAGCAGTACCCGGACAGGGGCCCCCTACGAGCAGTACTTC.

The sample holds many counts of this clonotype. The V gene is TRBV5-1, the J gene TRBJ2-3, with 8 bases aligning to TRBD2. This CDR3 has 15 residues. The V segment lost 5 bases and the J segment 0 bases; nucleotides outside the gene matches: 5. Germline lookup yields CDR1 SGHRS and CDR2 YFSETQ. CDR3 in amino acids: CASRNSGVSTDTQYF. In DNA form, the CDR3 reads TGCGCCAGCAGAAATAGCGGGGTTAGCACAGATACGCAGTATTTT.

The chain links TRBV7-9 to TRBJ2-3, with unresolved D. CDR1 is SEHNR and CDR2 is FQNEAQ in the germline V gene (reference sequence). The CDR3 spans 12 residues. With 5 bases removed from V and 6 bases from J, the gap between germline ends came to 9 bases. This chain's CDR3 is CASSPDADTQYF. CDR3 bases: TGTGCCAGCAGCCCTGACGCGGATACGCAGTATTTT.

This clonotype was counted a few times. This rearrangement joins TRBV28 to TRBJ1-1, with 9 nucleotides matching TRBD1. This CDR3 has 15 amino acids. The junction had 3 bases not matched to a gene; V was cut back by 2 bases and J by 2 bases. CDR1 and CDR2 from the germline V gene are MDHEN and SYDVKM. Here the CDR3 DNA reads TGTGCCAGCAGTTTACCGGGACAGGGTAACACTGAAGCTTTCTTT. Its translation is CASSLPGQGNTEAFF. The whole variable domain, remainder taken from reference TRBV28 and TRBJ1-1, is DVKVTQSSRYLVKRTGEKVFLECVQDMDHENMFWYRQDPGLGLRLIYFSYDVKMKEKGDIPEGYSVSREKKERFSLILESASTNQTSMYLCASSLPGQGNTEAFFGQGTRLTVV.

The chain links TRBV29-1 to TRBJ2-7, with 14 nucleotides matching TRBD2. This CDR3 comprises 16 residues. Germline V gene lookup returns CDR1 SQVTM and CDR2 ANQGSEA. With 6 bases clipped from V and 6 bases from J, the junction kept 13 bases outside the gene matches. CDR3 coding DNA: TGCAGCGTCTCCGGGACTAGCGGGGGAAGCTATAGCGAGCAGTACTTC. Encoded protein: CSVSGTSGGSYSEQYF.

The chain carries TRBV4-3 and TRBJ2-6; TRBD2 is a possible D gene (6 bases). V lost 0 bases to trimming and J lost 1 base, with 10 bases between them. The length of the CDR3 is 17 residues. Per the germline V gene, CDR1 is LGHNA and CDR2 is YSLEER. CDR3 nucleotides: TGCGCCAGCAGCCAAGACACAGGAGGGTCTGGGGCCAACGTCCTGACTTTC. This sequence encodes CASSQDTGGSGANVLTF.

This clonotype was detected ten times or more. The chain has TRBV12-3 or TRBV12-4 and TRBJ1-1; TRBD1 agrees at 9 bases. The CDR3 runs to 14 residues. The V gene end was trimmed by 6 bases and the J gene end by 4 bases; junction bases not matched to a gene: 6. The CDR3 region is CASRTQGASTEAFF. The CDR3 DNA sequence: TGTGCCAGCAGAACACAGGGGGCAAGCACTGAAGCTTTCTTT.

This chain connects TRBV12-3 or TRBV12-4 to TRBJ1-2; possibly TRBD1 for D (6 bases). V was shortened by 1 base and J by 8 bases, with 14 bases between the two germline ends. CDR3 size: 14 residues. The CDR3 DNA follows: TGTGCCAGCAGTTTAGGGACAGTATTGGGAGGCTACACCTTC. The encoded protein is CASSLGTVLGGYTF.

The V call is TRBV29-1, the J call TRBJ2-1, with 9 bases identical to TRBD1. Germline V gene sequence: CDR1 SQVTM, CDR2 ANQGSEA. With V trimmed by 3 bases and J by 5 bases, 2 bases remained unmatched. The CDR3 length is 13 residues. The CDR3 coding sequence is TGCAGCGTTGATAGACAGGGGGACAATGAGCAGTTCTTC. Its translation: CSVDRQGDNEQFF.

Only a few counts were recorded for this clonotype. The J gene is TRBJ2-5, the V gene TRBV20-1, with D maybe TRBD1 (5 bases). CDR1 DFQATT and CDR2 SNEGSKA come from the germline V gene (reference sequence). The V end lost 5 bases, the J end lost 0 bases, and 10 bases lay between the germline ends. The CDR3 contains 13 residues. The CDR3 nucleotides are TGCAGTGCTCGGGCAGGGCACCAAGAGACCCAGTACTTC. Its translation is CSARAGHQETQYF.

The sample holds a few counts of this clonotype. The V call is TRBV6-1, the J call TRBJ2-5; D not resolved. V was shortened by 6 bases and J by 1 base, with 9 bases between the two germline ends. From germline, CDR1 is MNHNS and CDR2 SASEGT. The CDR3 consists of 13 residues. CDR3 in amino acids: CASSVSIQETQYF. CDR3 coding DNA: TGTGCCAGCAGCGTTAGTATCCAAGAGACCCAGTACTTC.

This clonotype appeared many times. CDR3 region: CASKAGGSGEQFF. For the CDR3, the DNA is TGTGCCAGCAAGGCGGGAGGGTCGGGTGAGCAGTTCTTC. The chain is built from TRBV2 and TRBJ2-1; 9 positions match TRBD2. Germline V lookup: CDR1 SNHLY, CDR2 FYNNEI. This CDR3 has 13 residues. V shed 7 bases and J 9 bases; nucleotides not matched to a gene: 7.

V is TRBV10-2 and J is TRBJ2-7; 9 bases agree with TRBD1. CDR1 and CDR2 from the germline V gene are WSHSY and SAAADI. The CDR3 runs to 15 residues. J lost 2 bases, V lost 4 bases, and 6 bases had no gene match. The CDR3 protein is CASSGAGTGTYEQYF. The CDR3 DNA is TGCGCCAGCAGTGGAGCCGGGACAGGGACCTACGAGCAGTACTTC.